This is a list of T cell receptor beta chains from one sample in a study of neurological immune-mediated disorders. TCRdb re-derived calls from the 5' RACE reads in MiXCR, one entry per CDR3 protein. The sample has tens of thousands of distinct CDR3 sequences, almost 3.5% seen once. Sequences were obtained from PBMCs. The receptors stem from a man aged 35 to 55 with multiple sclerosis. The CDR3 runs from the conserved cysteine through the conserved F or W. Each record gives: clone size, D gene, J gene, V gene, CDR3 DNA, CDR3 protein. A D gene is named only where the DNA matches it firmly. Clone sizes are given selectively: once, few, many, or a class where the clone is expanded.

many TRBD1 TRBJ1-5 TRBV29-1 TGCAGCGTTCCTCCACAGGGGTATAGCAATCAGCCCCAGCATTTT CSVPPQGYSNQPQHF
many TRBD2 TRBJ2-3 TRBV4-2 TGTGCCAGCAGCCAACTTGGCAGTCGAGCGGGGGGCACAGATACGCAGTATTTT CASSQLGSRAGGTDTQYF
many TRBD2 TRBJ2-3 TRBV6-5 TGTGCCAGCAGTTACTCGAAAGCGGGGGGGCCGGCAGATACGCAGTATTTT CASSYSKAGGPADTQYF
few . TRBJ2-4 TRBV5-1 TGCGCCAGCAGCTTGTTCAGGGAAGGAGACATTCAGTACTTC CASSLFREGDIQYF
once TRBD2 TRBJ2-3 TRBV27 TGTACCAGCAGTGTCTCGGGACTAGCGGGCCATACAGATACGCAGTATTTT CTSSVSGLAGHTDTQYF
. TRBD2 TRBJ2-1 TRBV6-5 TGTGCCAGCAGTTACCCGGGGACTAGCGAGCAGTTCTTC CASSYPGTSEQFF
many . TRBJ2-2 TRBV20-1 TGCAGTGCTAGCAGGACAGTAAACACCGGGGAGCTGTTTTTT CSASRTVNTGELFF
many . TRBJ2-7 TRBV5-1 TGCGCCAGCAGCCCTACGGACGGATTCTACGAGCAGTACTTC CASSPTDGFYEQYF
many TRBD1 TRBJ1-5 TRBV20-1 TGCAGTGCCGGGACGGTTGCAGGGGGCGGCAATCAGCCCCAGCATTTT CSAGTVAGGGNQPQHF
many . TRBJ1-6 TRBV7-9 TGTGCCAGCAGCTTAAAGGGGAGCTCCTATAATTCACCCCTCCACTTT CASSLKGSSYNSPLHF
many . TRBJ1-1 TRBV20-1 TGCAGTGCTTCACAGAGCCATGAAGCTTTCTTT CSASQSHEAFF
. TRBD1 TRBJ1-2 TRBV18 TGTGCCAGCTCACCAGGACAGGACTATGGCTACACCTTC CASSPGQDYGYTF
many TRBD1 TRBJ2-7 TRBV7-6 TGTGCCAGCAGTCTAACAGGGGAAGAGCAGTACTTC CASSLTGEEQYF
many . TRBJ1-1 TRBV15 TGTGCCACCAGCAGAGTTTGGGACACTGAAGCTTTCTTT CATSRVWDTEAFF
many . TRBJ1-5 TRBV6-5 TGTGCCAGCAGTTACTCGGCAGGCAATCAGCCCCAGCATTTT CASSYSAGNQPQHF
. . TRBJ1-1 TRBV6-2/TRBV6-3 TGTGCCAGCAGTTATGGGAGGACTGAAGCTTTCTTT CASSYGRTEAFF
many TRBD1 TRBJ2-7 TRBV20-1 TGCAGTGCTCCTCGGGGACAGGGGACCGGCGAGCAGTACTTC CSAPRGQGTGEQYF
many . TRBJ1-1 TRBV11-2 TGTGCCAGCAGCTTCACCAGCGGGGGCGGTGAAGCTTTCTTT CASSFTSGGGEAFF
many . TRBJ1-2 TRBV10-3 TGTGCCATCAGTGAGTTTAAAGGGGAGGGCTACACCTTC CAISEFKGEGYTF
many . TRBJ1-4 TRBV7-9 TGTGCCAGCAGCTTAAAATCAGGGCCCTATAATGAAAAACTGTTTTTT CASSLKSGPYNEKLFF
once TRBD2 TRBJ2-1 TRBV13 TGTGCCAGCAGCTTAGTAACTAGCGTGGGAAATGAGCAGTTCTTC CASSLVTSVGNEQFF
many . TRBJ1-3 TRBV9 TGTGCCAGCAGCGTAGCCCCAGACCCCTCTGGAAACACCATATATTTT CASSVAPDPSGNTIYF
many . TRBJ2-7 TRBV5-1 TGCGCCAGCAGCTTGGGGCAGGGATGGTACGAGCAGTACTTC CASSLGQGWYEQYF
many . TRBJ2-1 TRBV7-9 TGTGCCAGCAGCTTAAAGAATGAGCAGTTCTTC CASSLKNEQFF
many TRBD1 TRBJ2-7 TRBV12-3/TRBV12-4 TGTGCCAGCAGAACCGGGACAGCAGGGGTGGGGCAGTACTTC CASRTGTAGVGQYF
. . TRBJ1-2 TRBV25-1 TGTGCCAGCAGTTTCGGGCACTTGTCTAACTATGGCTACACCTTC CASSFGHLSNYGYTF
many TRBD1 TRBJ1-1 TRBV10-3 TGTGCCATCAGTGGGACAGGGGACACTGAAGCTTTCTTT CAISGTGDTEAFF
medium-sized . TRBJ2-7 TRBV19 TGTGCCAGTTCCCTCGGGTCCTACGAGCAGTACTTC CASSLGSYEQYF
many TRBD1 TRBJ1-1 TRBV2 TGTGCCAGCAGTAGACAGGGGGAAAACACTGAAGCTTTCTTT CASSRQGENTEAFF
many . TRBJ2-1 TRBV20-1 TGCAGTGCTAGAGGACTCTACAATGAGCAGTTCTTC CSARGLYNEQFF
many . TRBJ2-7 TRBV7-9 TGTGCCAGCAACGGGAAGGGGAACTCCTACGAGCAGTACTTC CASNGKGNSYEQYF
many . TRBJ1-2 TRBV2 TGTGCCAGCACCGGACTTCAAAGGGACTATGGCTACACCTTC CASTGLQRDYGYTF
many . TRBJ2-7 TRBV5-1 TGCGCCAGCAGCCAGGGACGGTGGGAGCAGTACTTC CASSQGRWEQYF
few . TRBJ2-1 TRBV29-1 TGCAGCGTTGAAGATCCCTACCGTAATGAGCAGTTCTTC CSVEDPYRNEQFF
many . TRBJ2-3 TRBV6-4 TGTGCCAGCAGTGAAAGTATTGGGACCGATACGCAGTATTTT CASSESIGTDTQYF
many . TRBJ2-3 TRBV7-9 TGTGCCAGCAGCTTCGTCCGGGGTGCCCGGACAGATACGCAGTATTTT CASSFVRGARTDTQYF
many TRBD2 TRBJ2-1 TRBV5-1 TGCGCCAGCAGCTGGAGCGGGACTAGCGGCTACAATGAGCAGTTCTTC CASSWSGTSGYNEQFF